This T cell receptor (beta chain) was observed in a study of Graves' ophthalmopathy and Graves' hyperthyroidism. CDR3 length: 15 amino acids. V was pared by 2 bases and J by 5 bases, with 9 bases of the junction left unmatched. This clonotype has at least ten counts. Its cognate antigen is unknown. Study-level findings and limits: Prediction of ophthalmopathy progression reached around 71% sensitivity and about 72% specificity. Ophthalmopathy was separated from stable hyperthyroidism by a 13-signature model with around 88% sensitivity and 81.08% specificity. Blood also held most thyroid clonotypes expanded above 0.001 frequency.

Amplifying from RNA transcripts, the study obtained TCR beta CDR3 regions. HTBI-primed RT-PCR formed the first round, and a multiplex PCR formed the second. TCRdb passed the multiplex PCR reads through MiXCR, listing each CDR3 protein once. The data show approximately 500,000 distinct CDR3 sequences, approximately 14% seen once. The sequenced material came from blood. V gene TRBV12-3 or TRBV12-4 combines with J gene TRBJ2-7; 7 nucleotides line up with TRBD2. This TCR was sampled from a woman in her twenties or thirties with Graves' ophthalmopathy. This chain's CDR3 is CASSLRWEGRHEQYF. DNA of the CDR3: TGTGCCAGCAGTTTACGGTGGGAGGGCCGCCACGAGCAGTACTTC.